This T cell receptor (beta chain) was sequenced during a study of vaccination effects on CD4 cells after COVID-19. About the research overall: After the second dose, samples were taken at median day 72.

The CDR3 has 12 amino acids. The germline V and J ends were trimmed by 7 bases and 1 base, with 7 bases remaining between them. Germline-derived CDR1 and CDR2 are LNHDA and SQIVND (reference sequence). This clone occurred a few times. Its specificity is not known. Libraries were prepared by immunoSEQ multiplex PCR; TCRdb keeps only in-frame clonotypes and omits some of them. Here the sample spans 64,000 or so clones, roughly 78% being singletons. Viral peptide pools were used in the ViraFEST assay to expand antigen-specific CD4+ T cells, and sequencing came afterward. Following 10 days of culture, CD4+ T cells were isolated. BNT162b2 vaccine or mRNA-1273 vaccine was given to participants in two doses. Nucleocapsid antibody tests were negative, and the vaccine recipients had no prior SARS-CoV-2 infection. Whole-study results and caveats: Convalescent patients were scarce in the study, and it lacked early post-infection timepoints.

The chain has TRBV19 and TRBJ1-1; D is uncertain. This specimen consisted of CD4+ T cells from PBMCs cultured with HCoV-OC43 spike peptides, obtained after COVID-19 vaccination. Subset given: HCoV-OC43 spike overlapping peptide pool stimulation. The source is a human donor who received a COVID-19 vaccine. CDR3 DNA: TGTGCCAGTAAATTCACGAACACTGAAGCTTTCTTT. It is translated as CASKFTNTEAFF.